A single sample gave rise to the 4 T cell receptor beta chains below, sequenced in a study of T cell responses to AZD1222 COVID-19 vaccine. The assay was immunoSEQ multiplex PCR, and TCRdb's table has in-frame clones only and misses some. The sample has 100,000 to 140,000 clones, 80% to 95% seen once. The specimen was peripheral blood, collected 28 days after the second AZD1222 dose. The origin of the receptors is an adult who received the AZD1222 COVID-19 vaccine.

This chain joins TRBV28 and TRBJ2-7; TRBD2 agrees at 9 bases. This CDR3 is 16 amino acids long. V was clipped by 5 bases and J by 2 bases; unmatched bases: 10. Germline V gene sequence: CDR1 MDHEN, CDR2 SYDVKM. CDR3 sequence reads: CASSPLGSGGPYEQYF. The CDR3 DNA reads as TGTGCCAGCAGTCCCCTAGGCAGCGGGGGGCCCTACGAGCAGTACTTC. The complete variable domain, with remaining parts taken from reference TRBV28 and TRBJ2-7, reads DVKVTQSSRYLVKRTGEKVFLECVQDMDHENMFWYRQDPGLGLRLIYFSYDVKMKEKGDIPEGYSVSREKKERFSLILESASTNQTSMYLCASSPLGSGGPYEQYFGPGTRLTVT.

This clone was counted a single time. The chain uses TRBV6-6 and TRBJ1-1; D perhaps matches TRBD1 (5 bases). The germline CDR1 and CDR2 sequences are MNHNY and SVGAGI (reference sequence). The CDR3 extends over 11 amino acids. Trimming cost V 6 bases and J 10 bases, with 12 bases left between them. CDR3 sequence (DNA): TGTGCCAGCAGCAATGGGGGGGGAGCTTTCTTT. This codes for CASSNGGGAFF.

CDR3 in DNA: TGTGCCTGGGGAGCAGGTCCCGAGCAGTACTTC. This sequence encodes CAWGAGPEQYF. The chain has TRBV30 and TRBJ2-7; D is unresolved. Germline CDR1 is GTSNPN and CDR2 is SVGIG (reference sequence). This CDR3 has 11 residues. The V end was cut by 5 bases, the J end by 6 bases, with 11 bases between. Drawing the rest from reference TRBV30 and TRBJ2-7, the complete variable domain is SQTIHQWPATLVQPVGSPLSLECTVEGTSNPNLYWYRQAAGRGLQLLFYSVGIGQISSEVPQNLSASRPQDRQFILSSKKLLLSDSGFYLCAWGAGPEQYFGPGTRLTVT.

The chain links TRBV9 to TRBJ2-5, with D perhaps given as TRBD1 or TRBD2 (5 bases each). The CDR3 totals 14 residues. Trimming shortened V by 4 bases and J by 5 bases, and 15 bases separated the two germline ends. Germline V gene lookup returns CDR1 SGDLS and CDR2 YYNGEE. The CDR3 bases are TGTGCCAGCAGCCCCATGGGACCTATGGAGACCCAGTACTTC. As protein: CASSPMGPMETQYF.